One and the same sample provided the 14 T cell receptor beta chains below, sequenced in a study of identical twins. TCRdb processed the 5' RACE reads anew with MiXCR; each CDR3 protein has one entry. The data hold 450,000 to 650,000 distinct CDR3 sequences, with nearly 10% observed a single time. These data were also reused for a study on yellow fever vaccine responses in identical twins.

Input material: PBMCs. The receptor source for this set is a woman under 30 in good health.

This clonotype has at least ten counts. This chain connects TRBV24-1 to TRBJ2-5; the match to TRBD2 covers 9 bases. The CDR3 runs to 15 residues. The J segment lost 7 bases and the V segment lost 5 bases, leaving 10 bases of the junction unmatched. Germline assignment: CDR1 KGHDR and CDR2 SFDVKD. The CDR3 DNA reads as TGTGCCACCAGTGGAGGACTAGCGAGCCGGGGGACCCAGTACTTC. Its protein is CATSGGLASRGTQYF.

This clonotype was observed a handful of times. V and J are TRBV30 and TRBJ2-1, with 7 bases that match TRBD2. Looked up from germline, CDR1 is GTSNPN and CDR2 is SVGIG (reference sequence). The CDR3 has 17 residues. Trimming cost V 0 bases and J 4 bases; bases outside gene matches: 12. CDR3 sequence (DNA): TGTGCCTGGAGTGTCATTGGGGGGGTTCTCCTTTACAATGAGCAGTTCTTC. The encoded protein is CAWSVIGGVLLYNEQFF.

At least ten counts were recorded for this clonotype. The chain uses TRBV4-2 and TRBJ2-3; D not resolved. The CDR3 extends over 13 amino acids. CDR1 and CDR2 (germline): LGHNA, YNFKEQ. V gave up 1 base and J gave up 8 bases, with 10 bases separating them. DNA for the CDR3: TGTGCCAGCAGCCAAGCCTCGCTGGCTACGCAGTATTTT. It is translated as CASSQASLATQYF.

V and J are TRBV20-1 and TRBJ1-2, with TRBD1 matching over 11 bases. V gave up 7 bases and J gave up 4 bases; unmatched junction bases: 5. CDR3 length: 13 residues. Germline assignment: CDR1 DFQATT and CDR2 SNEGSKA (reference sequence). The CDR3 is CSVADRGLYGYTF. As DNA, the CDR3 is TGCAGTGTCGCGGACAGGGGGCTCTATGGCTACACCTTC.

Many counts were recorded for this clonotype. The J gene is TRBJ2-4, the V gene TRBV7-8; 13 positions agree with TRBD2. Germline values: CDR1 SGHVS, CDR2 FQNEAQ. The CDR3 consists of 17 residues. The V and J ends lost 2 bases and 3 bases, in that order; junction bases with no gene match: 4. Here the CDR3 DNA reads TGTGCCAGCAGCTTACCCCGACTAGCGGGAGGCAAAAACATTCAGTACTTC. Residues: CASSLPRLAGGKNIQYF.

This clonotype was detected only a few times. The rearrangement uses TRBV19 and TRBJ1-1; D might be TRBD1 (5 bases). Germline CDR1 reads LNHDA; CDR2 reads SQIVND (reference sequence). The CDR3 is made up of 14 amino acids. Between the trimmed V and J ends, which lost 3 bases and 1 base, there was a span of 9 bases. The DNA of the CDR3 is TGTGCCAGTAGTATCAAGGGGAAGAACACTGAAGCTTTCTTT. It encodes CASSIKGKNTEAFF.

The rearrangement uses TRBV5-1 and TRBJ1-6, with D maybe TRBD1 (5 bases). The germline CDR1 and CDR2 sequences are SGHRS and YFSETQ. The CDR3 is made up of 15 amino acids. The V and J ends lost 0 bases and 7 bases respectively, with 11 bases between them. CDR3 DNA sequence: TGCGCCAGCAGCTTGGTAAGGGGAGGGAATTCACCCCTCCACTTT. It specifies CASSLVRGGNSPLHF.

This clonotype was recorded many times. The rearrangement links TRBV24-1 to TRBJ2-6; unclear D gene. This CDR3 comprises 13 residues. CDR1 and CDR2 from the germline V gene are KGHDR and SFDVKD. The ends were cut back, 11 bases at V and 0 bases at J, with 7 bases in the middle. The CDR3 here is CAILPSGANVLTF. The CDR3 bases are TGTGCCATCCTGCCCTCTGGGGCCAACGTCCTGACTTTC.

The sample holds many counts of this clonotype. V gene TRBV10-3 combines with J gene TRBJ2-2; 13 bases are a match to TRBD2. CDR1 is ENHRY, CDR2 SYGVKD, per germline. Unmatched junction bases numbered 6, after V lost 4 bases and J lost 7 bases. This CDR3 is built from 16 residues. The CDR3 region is CAISATSGGAVGELFF. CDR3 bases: TGTGCCATCAGTGCCACTAGCGGGGGGGCCGTCGGGGAGCTGTTTTTT.

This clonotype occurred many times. The CDR3 loop reads CSVEDGELAYEQYF. CDR3 sequence (DNA): TGCAGCGTTGAAGACGGGGAATTAGCCTACGAGCAGTACTTC. V is TRBV29-1 and J is TRBJ2-7, with D perhaps matching TRBD2 (5 bases). The V end lost 0 bases, the J end lost 2 bases, and 11 bases lay between the germline ends. The CDR3 loop spans 14 amino acids. Germline V lookup: CDR1 SQVTM, CDR2 ANQGSEA.

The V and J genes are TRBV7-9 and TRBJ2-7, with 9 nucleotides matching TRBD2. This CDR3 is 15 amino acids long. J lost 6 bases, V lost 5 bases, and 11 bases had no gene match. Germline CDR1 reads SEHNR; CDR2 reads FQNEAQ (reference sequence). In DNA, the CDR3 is TGTGCCAGCAGCCCCCCGGGGCGGGAGGGCCGCGAGCAGTACTTC. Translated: CASSPPGREGREQYF.

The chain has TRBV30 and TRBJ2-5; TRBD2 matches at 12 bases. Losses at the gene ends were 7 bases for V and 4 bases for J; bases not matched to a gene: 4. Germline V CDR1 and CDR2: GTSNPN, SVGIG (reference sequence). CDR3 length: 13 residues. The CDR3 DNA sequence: TGTGCCTTTCGACTAGCGGGGGCAGAGACCCAGTACTTC. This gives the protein CAFRLAGAETQYF. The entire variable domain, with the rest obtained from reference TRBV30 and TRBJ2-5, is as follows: SQTIHQWPATLVQPVGSPLSLECTVEGTSNPNLYWYRQAAGRGLQLLFYSVGIGQISSEVPQNLSASRPQDRQFILSSKKLLLSDSGFYLCAFRLAGAETQYFGPGTRLLVL.

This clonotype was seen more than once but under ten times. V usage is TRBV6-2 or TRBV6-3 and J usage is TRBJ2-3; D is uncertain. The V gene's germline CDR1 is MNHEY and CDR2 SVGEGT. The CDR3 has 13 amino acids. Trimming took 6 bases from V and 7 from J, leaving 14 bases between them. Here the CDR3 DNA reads TGTGCCAGCAGAGAAACCCTACCCCATACGCAGTATTTT. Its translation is CASRETLPHTQYF.

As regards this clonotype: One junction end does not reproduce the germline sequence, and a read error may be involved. The CDR3 nucleotides read TGTGCCAGCAGACAAGATGTGGCTAGCGGGCGACAGGGGGATACGCAGTATTTT. Translated, it gives CASRQDVASGRQGDTQYF. The V gene is TRBV4-2, the J gene TRBJ2-3; D is perhaps TRBD1 or TRBD2 (8 bases each). The germline gives CDR1 LGHNA, CDR2 YNFKEQ. The CDR3 contains 18 residues.